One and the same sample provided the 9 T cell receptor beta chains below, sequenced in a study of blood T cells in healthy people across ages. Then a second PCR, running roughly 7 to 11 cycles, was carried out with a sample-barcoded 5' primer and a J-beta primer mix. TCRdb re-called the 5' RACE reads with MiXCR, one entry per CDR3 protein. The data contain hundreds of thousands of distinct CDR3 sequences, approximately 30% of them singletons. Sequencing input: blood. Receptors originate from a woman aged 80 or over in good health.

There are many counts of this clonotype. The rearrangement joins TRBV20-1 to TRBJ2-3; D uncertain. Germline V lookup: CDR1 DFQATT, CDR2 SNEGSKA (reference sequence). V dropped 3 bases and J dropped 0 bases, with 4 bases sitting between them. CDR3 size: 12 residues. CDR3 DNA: TGCAGTGCTAGGTCCAGCACAGATACGCAGTATTTT. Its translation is CSARSSTDTQYF.

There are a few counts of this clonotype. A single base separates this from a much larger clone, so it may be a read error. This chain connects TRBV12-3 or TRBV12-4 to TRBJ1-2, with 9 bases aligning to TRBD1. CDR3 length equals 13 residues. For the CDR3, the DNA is TGTGCCAGCAGGTTAGGGACAGGGCGCGGCTACACCTTC. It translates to CASRLGTGRGYTF.

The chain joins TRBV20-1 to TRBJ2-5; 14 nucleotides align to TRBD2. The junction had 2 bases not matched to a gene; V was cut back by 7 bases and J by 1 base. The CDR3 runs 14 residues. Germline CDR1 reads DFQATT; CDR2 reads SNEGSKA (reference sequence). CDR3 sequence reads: CSGGLAGVQETQYF. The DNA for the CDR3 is TGCAGTGGGGGACTAGCGGGGGTCCAAGAGACCCAGTACTTC.

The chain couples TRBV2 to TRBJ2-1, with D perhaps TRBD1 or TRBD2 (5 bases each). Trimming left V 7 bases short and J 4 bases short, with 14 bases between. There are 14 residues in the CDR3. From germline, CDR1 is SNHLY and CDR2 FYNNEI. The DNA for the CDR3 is TGTGCCAGCAACACCGGGACGGGTTACAATGAGCAGTTCTTC. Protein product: CASNTGTGYNEQFF.

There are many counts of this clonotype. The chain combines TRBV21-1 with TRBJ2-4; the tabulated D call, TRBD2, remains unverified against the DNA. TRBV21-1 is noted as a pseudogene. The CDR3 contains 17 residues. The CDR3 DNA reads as TGTGCCAGCAGCCCCCGGGAGGGACCCCGAGCCAAAAACATTCAGTACTTC. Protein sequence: CASSPREGPRAKNIQYF.

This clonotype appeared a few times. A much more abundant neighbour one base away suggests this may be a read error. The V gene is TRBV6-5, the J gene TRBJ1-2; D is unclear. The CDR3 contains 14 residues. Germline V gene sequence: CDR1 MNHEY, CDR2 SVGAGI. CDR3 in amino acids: CASSRSARTYGHTF. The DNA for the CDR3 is TGTGCCAGCAGTCGGTCGGCTAGGACCTATGGCCACACCTTC.

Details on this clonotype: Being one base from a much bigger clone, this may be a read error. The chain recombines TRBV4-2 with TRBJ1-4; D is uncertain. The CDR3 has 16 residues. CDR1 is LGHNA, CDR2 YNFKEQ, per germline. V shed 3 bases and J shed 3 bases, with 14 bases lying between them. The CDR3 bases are TGTGCCAGCAGCCAGTTTCCCCAATTGTCTAATGAAAAACTGTTTTTT. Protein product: CASSQFPQLSNEKLFF.

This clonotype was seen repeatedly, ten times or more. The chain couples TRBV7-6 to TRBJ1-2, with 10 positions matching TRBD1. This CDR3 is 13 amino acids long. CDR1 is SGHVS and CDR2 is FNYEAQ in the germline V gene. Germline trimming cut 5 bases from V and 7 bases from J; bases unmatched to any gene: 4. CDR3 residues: CASSLGQGGGYTF. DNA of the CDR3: TGTGCCAGCAGCCTAGGACAGGGGGGTGGCTACACCTTC.

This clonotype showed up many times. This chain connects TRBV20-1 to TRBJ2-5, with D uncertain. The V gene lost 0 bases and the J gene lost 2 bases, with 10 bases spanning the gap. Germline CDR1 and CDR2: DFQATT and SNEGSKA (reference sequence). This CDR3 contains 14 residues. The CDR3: CSARDGRQQETQYF. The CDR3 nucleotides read TGCAGTGCTAGAGATGGTCGGCAGCAAGAGACCCAGTACTTC.